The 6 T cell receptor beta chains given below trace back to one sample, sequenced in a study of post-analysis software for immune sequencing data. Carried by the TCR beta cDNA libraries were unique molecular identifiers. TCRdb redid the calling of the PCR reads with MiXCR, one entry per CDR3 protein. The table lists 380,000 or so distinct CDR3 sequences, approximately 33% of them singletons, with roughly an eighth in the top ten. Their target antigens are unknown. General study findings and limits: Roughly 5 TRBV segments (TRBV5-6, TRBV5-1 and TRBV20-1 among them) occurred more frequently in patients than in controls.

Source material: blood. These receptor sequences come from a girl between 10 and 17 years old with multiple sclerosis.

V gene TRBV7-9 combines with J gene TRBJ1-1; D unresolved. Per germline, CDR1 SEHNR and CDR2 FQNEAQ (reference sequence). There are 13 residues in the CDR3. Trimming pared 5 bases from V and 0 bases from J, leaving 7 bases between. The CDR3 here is CASSPVLNTEAFF. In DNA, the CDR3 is TGTGCCAGCAGCCCCGTCCTGAACACTGAAGCTTTCTTT.

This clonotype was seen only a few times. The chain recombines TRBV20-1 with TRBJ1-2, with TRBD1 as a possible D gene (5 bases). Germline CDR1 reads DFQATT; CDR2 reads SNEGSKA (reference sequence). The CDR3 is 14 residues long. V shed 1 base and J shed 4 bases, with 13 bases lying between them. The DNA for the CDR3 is TGCAGTGCTAGAGCACCAGGACACCTCTATGGCTACACCTTC. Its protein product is CSARAPGHLYGYTF.

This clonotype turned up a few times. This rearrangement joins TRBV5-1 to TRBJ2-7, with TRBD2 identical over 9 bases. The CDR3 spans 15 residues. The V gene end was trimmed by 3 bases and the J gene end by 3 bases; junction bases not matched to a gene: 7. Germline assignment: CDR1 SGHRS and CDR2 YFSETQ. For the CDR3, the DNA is TGCGCCAGCAGCTCTCTAGCGGGGTCTGTCTACGAGCAGTACTTC. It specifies CASSSLAGSVYEQYF.

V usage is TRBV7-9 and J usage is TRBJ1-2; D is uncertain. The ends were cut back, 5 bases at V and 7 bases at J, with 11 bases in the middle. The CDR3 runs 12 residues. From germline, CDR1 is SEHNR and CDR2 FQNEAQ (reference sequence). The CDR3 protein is CASSPVSGGYTF. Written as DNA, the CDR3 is TGTGCCAGCAGCCCAGTTTCCGGTGGCTACACCTTC.

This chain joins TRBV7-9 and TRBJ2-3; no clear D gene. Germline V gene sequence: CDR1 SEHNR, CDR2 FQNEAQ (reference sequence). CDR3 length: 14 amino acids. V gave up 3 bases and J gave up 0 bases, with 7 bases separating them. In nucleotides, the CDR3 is TGTGCCAGCAGCTTTACAGCTAGCACAGATACGCAGTATTTT. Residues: CASSFTASTDTQYF.

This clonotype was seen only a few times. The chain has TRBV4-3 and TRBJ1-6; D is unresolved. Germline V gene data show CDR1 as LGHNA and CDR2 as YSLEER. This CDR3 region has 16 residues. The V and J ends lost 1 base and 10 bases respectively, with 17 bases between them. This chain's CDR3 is CASSQVLVLRRSPLHF. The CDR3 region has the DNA TGCGCCAGCAGCCAAGTATTAGTCCTTAGGAGGTCACCCCTCCACTTT.